The table lists the clone carrying this T cell receptor (beta chain) with a count of one. This sample is part of a study of control samples from healthy donors and cancer patients. V was clipped by 3 bases and J by 3 bases, with 6 bases between them. Germline values: CDR1 LNHDA, CDR2 SQIVND (reference sequence). The CDR3 spans 12 residues. TCRdb's copy holds only in-frame clones and misses some; the assay was immunoSEQ multiplex PCR. The sample has some 150,000 clones, about 94% seen once. This chain connects TRBV19 to TRBJ2-7; the D is unclear. Input material: blood. The clonotype was recovered from a man in his forties or fifties in good health. The CDR3 bases are TGTGCCAGTAGTATGCTCGGCTACGAGCAGTACTTC. Its protein is CASSMLGYEQYF.